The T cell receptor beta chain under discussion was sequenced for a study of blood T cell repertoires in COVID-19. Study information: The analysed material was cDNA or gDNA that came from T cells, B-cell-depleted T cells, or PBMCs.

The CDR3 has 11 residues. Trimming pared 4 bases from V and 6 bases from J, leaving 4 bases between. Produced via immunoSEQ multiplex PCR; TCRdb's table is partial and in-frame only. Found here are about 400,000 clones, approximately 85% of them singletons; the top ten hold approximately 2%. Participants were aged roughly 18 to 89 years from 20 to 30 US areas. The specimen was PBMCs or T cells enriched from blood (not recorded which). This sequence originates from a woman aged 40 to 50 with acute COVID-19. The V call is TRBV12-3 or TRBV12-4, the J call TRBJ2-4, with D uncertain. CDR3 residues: CASSSLNIQYF. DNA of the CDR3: TGTGCCAGCAGTTCCCTAAACATTCAGTACTTC.